A single sample is the source of the 13 T cell receptor beta chains below, sequenced in a study of blood T cell repertoires in COVID-19. TCRdb's copy holds only in-frame clones and misses some; the assay was immunoSEQ multiplex PCR. The data show fewer than 600,000 clones, around 87% seen once. Sequencing input: PBMCs or T cells enriched from blood (not recorded which). These receptors all stem from a woman aged 40 to 49 who had recovered from COVID-19.

The chain is built from TRBV24-1 and TRBJ2-5; D is perhaps TRBD1 (6 bases). This CDR3 has 12 residues. Germline CDR1 reads KGHDR; CDR2 reads SFDVKD. Trimming removed 7 bases at V and 3 bases at J, with 8 bases between. The CDR3, as DNA: TGTGCCACCAGGGACAGCAAAGAGACCCAGTACTTC. Protein: CATRDSKETQYF.

This chain links TRBV9 with TRBJ2-7; D is possibly TRBD2 (5 bases). The V end was cut by 4 bases, the J end by 2 bases, with 10 bases between. Germline V gene lookup returns CDR1 SGDLS and CDR2 YYNGEE. The CDR3 is 13 amino acids. This CDR3 reads CASSPSGAYEQYF. The DNA for the CDR3 is TGTGCCAGCAGCCCCTCCGGGGCCTACGAGCAGTACTTC.

The chain has TRBV30 and TRBJ2-2, with a weak D call TRBD1 (6 bases). There are 14 residues in the CDR3. Per the germline V gene, CDR1 is GTSNPN and CDR2 is SVGIG (reference sequence). Trimming shortened V by 4 bases and J by 4 bases, and 13 bases separated the two germline ends. The CDR3 region has the DNA TGTGCCTGGAACGCCCAACAGGGCACCGGGGAGCTGTTTTTT. It is translated as CAWNAQQGTGELFF.

This chain connects TRBV19 to TRBJ1-5; the D is unclear. Germline V lookup: CDR1 LNHDA, CDR2 SQIVND (reference sequence). The CDR3 runs to 11 residues. V gave up 5 bases and J gave up 9 bases, with 8 bases separating them. The CDR3 bases are TGTGCCAGTAGTCTTGGCGGGCCCCAGCATTTT. Protein sequence: CASSLGGPQHF.

The chain carries TRBV10-3 and TRBJ1-5; 9 bases align to TRBD1. The CDR3 length is 15 residues. CDR1 is ENHRY and CDR2 is SYGVKD in the germline V gene. Trimming removed 10 bases from V and 7 bases from J; junction bases left unmatched: 14. As DNA, the CDR3 is TGTGCCACCCATCCGGGAACAGGGGGCTGGCAGCCCCAGCATTTT. It is translated as CATHPGTGGWQPQHF.

Notes on this clone: Other nucleotide sequences in the sample specify the same CDR3. This chain links TRBV4-2 with TRBJ1-5, with D perhaps TRBD1 (5 bases). This CDR3 is built from 15 residues. The V gene lost 0 bases and the J gene lost 7 bases, with 13 bases spanning the gap. Germline V lookup: CDR1 LGHNA, CDR2 YNFKEQ. CDR3 in DNA: TGTGCCAGCAGCCAAGAGAGGGGAGGTAACCAGCCCCAGCATTTT. It is translated as CASSQERGGNQPQHF.

The chain links TRBV5-1 to TRBJ1-2; TRBD1 agrees at 7 bases. Trimming removed 1 base from V and 6 bases from J; junction bases left unmatched: 6. This CDR3 has 14 residues. The germline V gene encodes CDR1 SGHRS and CDR2 YFSETQ. The CDR3 nucleotides are TGCGCCAGCAGCTTGTCAGGGGGAGAGGATGGCTACACCTTC. This encodes CASSLSGGEDGYTF.

V and J are TRBV10-2 and TRBJ2-1; D may be TRBD1 (5 bases). There are 15 residues in the CDR3. Per germline, CDR1 WSHSY and CDR2 SAAADI. Trimming left V 7 bases short and J 2 bases short, with 15 bases between. The CDR3 bases are TGCGCCAGCAATATACAGGTTACCCCCTACAATGAGCAGTTCTTC. It yields the protein CASNIQVTPYNEQFF.

V usage is TRBV14 and J usage is TRBJ1-2; D unclear. The V and J ends lost 1 base and 1 base respectively, with 7 bases between them. The CDR3 is made up of 14 amino acids. Per the germline V gene, CDR1 is SGHDN and CDR2 is FVKESK. The CDR3 region has the DNA TGTGCCAGCAGCCAAGTAGCAGATAACTATGGCTACACCTTC. Translated: CASSQVADNYGYTF.

This clone was observed a few times. The chain combines TRBV7-2 with TRBJ2-7; 10 bases fit TRBD2. Germline lookup yields CDR1 SGHTA and CDR2 FQGNSA. The CDR3 sequence is 17 residues long. J was trimmed by 4 bases and V by 3 bases; bases with no gene match: 12. The CDR3 loop is CASSLGVAGGWGYEQYF. Here the CDR3 DNA reads TGTGCCAGCAGCTTGGGCGTAGCGGGAGGTTGGGGATACGAGCAGTACTTC.

J is TRBJ2-1 and V is TRBV11-3; perhaps TRBD1 as D (6 bases). V was trimmed by 5 bases and J by 6 bases, leaving 20 bases between them. Germline CDR1 reads SGHNT; CDR2 reads YENEEA. The CDR3 totals 16 residues. As DNA, the CDR3 is TGTGCCAGCAGCCGCGAAGGGCAGGGGATGATCAATGAGCAGTTCTTC. Translating gives CASSREGQGMINEQFF.

The chain is built from TRBV15 and TRBJ2-7, with TRBD1 identical over 8 bases. Per germline, CDR1 LNHNV and CDR2 YYDKDF (reference sequence). The CDR3 loop spans 15 amino acids. The trim removed 2 bases at V and 2 bases at J, leaving 5 bases unmatched. The CDR3, as DNA: TGTGCCACCAGCAGACTTAGGACAGGGACCTACGAGCAGTACTTC. It yields the protein CATSRLRTGTYEQYF.

The rearrangement joins TRBV6-5 to TRBJ2-3, with D perhaps matching TRBD2 (5 bases). V was pared by 6 bases and J by 0 bases, with 13 bases between. The CDR3 contains 15 residues. Germline loops: CDR1 MNHEY, CDR2 SVGAGI. The CDR3 DNA reads TGTGCCAGCAGCGGACTGCACTCTAGCACAGATACGCAGTATTTT. Residues: CASSGLHSSTDTQYF.